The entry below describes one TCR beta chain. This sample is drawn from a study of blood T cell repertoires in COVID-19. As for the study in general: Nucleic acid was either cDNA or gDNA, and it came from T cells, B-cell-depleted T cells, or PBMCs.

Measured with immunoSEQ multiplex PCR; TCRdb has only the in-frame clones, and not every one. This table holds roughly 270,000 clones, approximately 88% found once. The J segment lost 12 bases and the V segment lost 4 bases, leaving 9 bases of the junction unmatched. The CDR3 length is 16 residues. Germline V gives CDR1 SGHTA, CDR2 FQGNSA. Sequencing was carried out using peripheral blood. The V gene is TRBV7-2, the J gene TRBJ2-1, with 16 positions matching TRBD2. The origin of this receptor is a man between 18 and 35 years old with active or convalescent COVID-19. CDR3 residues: CASSSGTSGGAEVQFF. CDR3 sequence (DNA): TGTGCCAGCAGCTCCGGGACTAGCGGGGGGGCGGAAGTGCAGTTCTTC.